The rows below give T cell receptor beta chains drawn from one sample of a study of response to subunit inactivated influenza vaccine. TCRdb re-called the RT-PCR reads through MiXCR, storing one row per CDR3 protein. The table lists 290,000 or so distinct CDR3 sequences, around 22% of them singletons, with over 9% in the top ten. Source: PBMCs from blood, taken less than 22 months after vaccination. The receptor set was obtained from a man between 50 and 70 years old who received an inactivated influenza vaccine. Both conserved end residues are part of each CDR3. The order of the fields is clone size, J gene, D gene, V gene, CDR3 DNA, CDR3 protein. A D gene is named only where the DNA matches it firmly. Size is stated for part of the rows, as once, few or many counts, or as a class when the clone is expanded.

abundance: .
j_gene: TRBJ1-5
d_gene: .
v_gene: TRBV10-2
CDR3nt: TGCGCCAGCCGGTGGAATAGCAATCAGCCCCAGCATTTT
CDR3aa: CASRWNSNQPQHF

abundance: .
j_gene: TRBJ2-1
d_gene: .
v_gene: TRBV6-4
CDR3nt: TGTGCCAGTTCACGACAGGCGAGCTCCTACAATGAGCAGTTCTTC
CDR3aa: CASSRQASSYNEQFF

abundance: many
j_gene: TRBJ1-6
d_gene: .
v_gene: TRBV5-1
CDR3nt: TGCGCCAGCAGCTTGGAATGGGGTACGAATTCACCCCTCCACTTT
CDR3aa: CASSLEWGTNSPLHF

abundance: few
j_gene: TRBJ2-1
d_gene: TRBD1
v_gene: TRBV5-6
CDR3nt: TGTGCCAGCAGCGGACTTACAGGGGTGGGGTACAATGAGCAGTTCTTC
CDR3aa: CASSGLTGVGYNEQFF

abundance: few
j_gene: TRBJ1-4
d_gene: TRBD1
v_gene: TRBV28
CDR3nt: TGTGCCAGCGGAATACAGGGGGCGGCCGTAAAACTGTTTTTT
CDR3aa: CASGIQGAAVKLFF

abundance: many
j_gene: TRBJ1-2
d_gene: TRBD1
v_gene: TRBV5-1
CDR3nt: TGCGCCAGCAGCTACCGGGACAGGGATGGCTACACCTTC
CDR3aa: CASSYRDRDGYTF

abundance: .
j_gene: TRBJ1-1
d_gene: .
v_gene: TRBV20-1
CDR3nt: TGCAGTGCTAACACAGGGAGCACTGAAGCTTTCTTT
CDR3aa: CSANTGSTEAFF

abundance: few
j_gene: TRBJ2-3
d_gene: .
v_gene: TRBV11-2
CDR3nt: TGTGCCAGCAGCTTCCGTTGGGCAGATACGCAGTATTTT
CDR3aa: CASSFRWADTQYF

abundance: .
j_gene: TRBJ1-2
d_gene: .
v_gene: TRBV29-1
CDR3nt: TGCAGCGTTGTGAGAGGAGTTGGCTACACCTTC
CDR3aa: CSVVRGVGYTF

abundance: .
j_gene: TRBJ1-2
d_gene: .
v_gene: TRBV14
CDR3nt: TGTGCCAGCAGCCAAGGGCGGACCGGCTATGGCTACACCTTC
CDR3aa: CASSQGRTGYGYTF

abundance: .
j_gene: TRBJ1-6
d_gene: .
v_gene: TRBV7-9
CDR3nt: TGTGCCAGCAGCGGGGGCAGCTATTCACCCCTCCACTTT
CDR3aa: CASSGGSYSPLHF

abundance: few
j_gene: TRBJ2-3
d_gene: TRBD2
v_gene: TRBV5-1
CDR3nt: TGCGCCAGCAGAAAAAGACTAGCGGGGGCCGATACGCAGTATTTT
CDR3aa: CASRKRLAGADTQYF

abundance: .
j_gene: TRBJ2-1
d_gene: .
v_gene: TRBV29-1
CDR3nt: TGCAGCGTTGAAAGGGCCGCCTGGGGGGAGCAGTTCTTC
CDR3aa: CSVERAAWGEQFF

abundance: many
j_gene: TRBJ2-1
d_gene: .
v_gene: TRBV4-3
CDR3nt: TGCGCCAGCAGCCAAGATAGAGCTATGCCGAGGTTCTTC
CDR3aa: CASSQDRAMPRFF

abundance: few
j_gene: TRBJ1-6
d_gene: .
v_gene: TRBV11-2
CDR3nt: TGTGCCAGCAACAAGGGGGTGGCTTCACCCCTCCACTTT
CDR3aa: CASNKGVASPLHF

abundance: .
j_gene: TRBJ1-2
d_gene: .
v_gene: TRBV10-3
CDR3nt: TGTGCCATCAGTGAGAGCAGACAGGCCGGCTACACCTTC
CDR3aa: CAISESRQAGYTF

abundance: .
j_gene: TRBJ2-1
d_gene: .
v_gene: TRBV18
CDR3nt: TGTGCCAGCTCACCACCGTACGGGGGATCCTACAATGAGCAGTTCTTC
CDR3aa: CASSPPYGGSYNEQFF

abundance: few
j_gene: TRBJ1-5
d_gene: .
v_gene: TRBV21-1
CDR3nt: TGTGCCAGCAGCACCCGGGGCGAAAAAGGCGGTCAGCCCCAGCATTTT
CDR3aa: CASSTRGEKGGQPQHF

abundance: .
j_gene: TRBJ1-4
d_gene: TRBD1
v_gene: TRBV20-1
CDR3nt: TGCAGTGCTAGAGGTACAGGGGCCGCTAATGAAAAACTGTTTTTT
CDR3aa: CSARGTGAANEKLFF

abundance: many
j_gene: TRBJ1-4
d_gene: .
v_gene: TRBV12-3/TRBV12-4
CDR3nt: TGTGCCAGCAGTTTGGGGGGGAGGCGTGAAAAACTGTTTTTT
CDR3aa: CASSLGGRREKLFF

abundance: many
j_gene: TRBJ2-3
d_gene: .
v_gene: TRBV20-1
CDR3nt: TGCAGTGCTAATCAGGGATCCGTTAGCACAGATACGCAGTATTTT
CDR3aa: CSANQGSVSTDTQYF

abundance: few
j_gene: TRBJ1-1
d_gene: TRBD1
v_gene: TRBV20-1
CDR3nt: TGCAGTGCTAGCAGGAGAGGGGGCAGGAGCACTGAAGCTTTCTTT
CDR3aa: CSASRRGGRSTEAFF

abundance: .
j_gene: TRBJ1-2
d_gene: .
v_gene: TRBV5-4
CDR3nt: TGTGCCAGCAGCCCCGGAGTATCTAACTATGGCTACACCTTC
CDR3aa: CASSPGVSNYGYTF

abundance: .
j_gene: TRBJ2-5
d_gene: .
v_gene: TRBV5-1
CDR3nt: TGCGCCAGCAGCACGGACAGTGTCGAGACCCAGTACTTC
CDR3aa: CASSTDSVETQYF

abundance: many
j_gene: TRBJ1-2
d_gene: .
v_gene: TRBV20-1
CDR3nt: TGCAGTGCTGCGGGGTGGGGCTACACCTTC
CDR3aa: CSAAGWGYTF

abundance: few
j_gene: TRBJ1-4
d_gene: .
v_gene: TRBV20-1
CDR3nt: TGCAGTGCTAGTAGGCCTAATGAAAAACTGTTTTTT
CDR3aa: CSASRPNEKLFF

abundance: .
j_gene: TRBJ2-7
d_gene: .
v_gene: TRBV4-2
CDR3nt: TGTGCCAGCAGCCAAGATCCGGCCCCTCCGGGGCGCGAGCAGTACTTC
CDR3aa: CASSQDPAPPGREQYF

abundance: .
j_gene: TRBJ1-1
d_gene: .
v_gene: TRBV9
CDR3nt: TGTGCCAGCAGCGTAGTCGTAGTGTCGACATCTTGGAACACTGAAGCTTTCTTT
CDR3aa: CASSVVVVSTSWNTEAFF

abundance: .
j_gene: TRBJ2-2
d_gene: .
v_gene: TRBV18
CDR3nt: TGTGCCAGCTCACCGAACTCAAGGAACACCGGGGAGCTGTTTTTT
CDR3aa: CASSPNSRNTGELFF

abundance: many
j_gene: TRBJ2-3
d_gene: .
v_gene: TRBV6-5
CDR3nt: TGTGCCAGTTCCGATGGTGGATCTAAGCAGTATTTT
CDR3aa: CASSDGGSKQYF

abundance: few
j_gene: TRBJ1-6
d_gene: .
v_gene: TRBV5-6
CDR3nt: TGTGCCAGCAGCGGGGGGTTCAGGGACGGCACGAGCTCCTATAATTCACCCCTCCACTTT
CDR3aa: CASSGGFRDGTSSYNSPLHF

abundance: .
j_gene: TRBJ1-2
d_gene: .
v_gene: TRBV19
CDR3nt: TGTGCCAGTAGTGTCATCACAGCCTTATTCTATGGCTACACCTTC
CDR3aa: CASSVITALFYGYTF

abundance: few
j_gene: TRBJ1-5
d_gene: TRBD1
v_gene: TRBV6-1
CDR3nt: TGTGCCAGCAGTGAGACTAGGGGGCGGCTTCAGCCCCAGCATTTT
CDR3aa: CASSETRGRLQPQHF

abundance: .
j_gene: TRBJ2-7
d_gene: TRBD1
v_gene: TRBV5-5
CDR3nt: TGTGCCAGCAGCTTGGCCCAGGGACAGGGGATGTACGAGCAGTACTTC
CDR3aa: CASSLAQGQGMYEQYF

abundance: .
j_gene: TRBJ1-6
d_gene: TRBD1
v_gene: TRBV20-1
CDR3nt: TGCAGTGCTAGAGCCCGGACAGGGATGAATTCACCCCTCCACTTT
CDR3aa: CSARARTGMNSPLHF

abundance: many
j_gene: TRBJ1-4
d_gene: .
v_gene: TRBV6-5
CDR3nt: TGTGCCAGCAGTTCAGAAGGGGCTAATGAAAAACTGTTTTTT
CDR3aa: CASSSEGANEKLFF

abundance: .
j_gene: TRBJ2-5
d_gene: TRBD2
v_gene: TRBV7-2
CDR3nt: TGTGCCAGCAGCTACAGCGCGGGGGGGTACGAGACCCAGTACTTC
CDR3aa: CASSYSAGGYETQYF

abundance: few
j_gene: TRBJ2-3
d_gene: .
v_gene: TRBV7-3
CDR3nt: TGTGCCAGCAGCCGAAGTCAGGGAGATACGCAGTATTTT
CDR3aa: CASSRSQGDTQYF

abundance: .
j_gene: TRBJ1-1
d_gene: .
v_gene: TRBV20-1
CDR3nt: TGCAGTGCTAGCCGAACCGGACAGCGCGCTGAAGCTTTCTTT
CDR3aa: CSASRTGQRAEAFF

abundance: .
j_gene: TRBJ2-3
d_gene: TRBD2
v_gene: TRBV20-1
CDR3nt: TGCAGTGCGCGGAGCGGGAGGGGTGGGGCAGATACGCAGTATTTT
CDR3aa: CSARSGRGGADTQYF

abundance: few
j_gene: TRBJ1-2
d_gene: .
v_gene: TRBV20-1
CDR3nt: TGCAGTGCTAGAGATCCGACCGAAGCGCAGGGGCTCTATGGCTACACCTTC
CDR3aa: CSARDPTEAQGLYGYTF

abundance: .
j_gene: TRBJ1-1
d_gene: .
v_gene: TRBV18
CDR3nt: TGTGCCAGCTCACCAGTGAGCGTTAACACTGAAGCTTTCTTT
CDR3aa: CASSPVSVNTEAFF

abundance: .
j_gene: TRBJ2-4
d_gene: .
v_gene: TRBV20-1
CDR3nt: TGCAGTGCTAGAGATGGGGAGACGAAAAACATTCAGTACTTC
CDR3aa: CSARDGETKNIQYF

abundance: .
j_gene: TRBJ2-7
d_gene: .
v_gene: TRBV5-1
CDR3nt: TGCGCCAGCAGCTTGGAGGCTGGCAGGGCCTACGAGCAGTACTTC
CDR3aa: CASSLEAGRAYEQYF

abundance: .
j_gene: TRBJ2-7
d_gene: .
v_gene: TRBV4-3
CDR3nt: TGCGCCAGCAGCCGTAACCAGGGTTACGAGCAGTACTTC
CDR3aa: CASSRNQGYEQYF

abundance: few
j_gene: TRBJ1-4
d_gene: TRBD1
v_gene: TRBV28
CDR3nt: TGTGCCAGCAGACCTTGGGGACAGGGTCATGAAAAACTGTTTTTT
CDR3aa: CASRPWGQGHEKLFF

abundance: few
j_gene: TRBJ1-1
d_gene: .
v_gene: TRBV12-3/TRBV12-4
CDR3nt: TGTGCCAGCAGTTTTGAGGGGTTGCGCACTGAAGCTTTCTTT
CDR3aa: CASSFEGLRTEAFF